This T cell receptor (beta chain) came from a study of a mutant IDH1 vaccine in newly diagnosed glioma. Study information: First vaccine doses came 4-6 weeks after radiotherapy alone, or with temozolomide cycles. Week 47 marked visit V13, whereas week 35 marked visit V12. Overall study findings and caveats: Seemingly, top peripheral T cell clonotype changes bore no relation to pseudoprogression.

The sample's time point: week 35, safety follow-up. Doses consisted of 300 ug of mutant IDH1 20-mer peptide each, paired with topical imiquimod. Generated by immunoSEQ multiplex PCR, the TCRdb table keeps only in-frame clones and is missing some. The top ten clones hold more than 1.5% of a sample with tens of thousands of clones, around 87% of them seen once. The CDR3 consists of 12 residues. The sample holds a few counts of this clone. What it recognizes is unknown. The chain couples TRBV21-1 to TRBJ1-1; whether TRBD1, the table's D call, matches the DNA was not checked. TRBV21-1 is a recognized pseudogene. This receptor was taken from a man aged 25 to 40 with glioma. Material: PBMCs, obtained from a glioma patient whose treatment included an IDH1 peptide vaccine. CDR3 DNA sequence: TGTGCCAGCATCAAGGACAGGTTGAAAGCTTTCTTT. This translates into CASIKDRLKAFF.